What follows are 9 T cell receptor beta chains derived from one specimen sequenced in a study of OX40 agonist ivuxolimab in advanced cancers. Some clones are missing from TCRdb's copy, which holds only in-frame ones; the method was immunoSEQ multiplex PCR. Counted here are tens of thousands of clones, 75% to 90% occurring once; the ten biggest clones make up roughly an eighth. This sample comprised CD4+ or CD8+ T cells sorted from blood, obtained in a trial of the OX40 agonist ivuxolimab. These receptors all stem from an adult with an advanced solid tumor such as melanoma, head and neck, liver or kidney cancer.

The CDR3 loop reads CASSFNGGHYGYTF. The CDR3 bases are TGTGCCAGCAGTTTTAATGGGGGCCACTATGGCTACACCTTC. The chain carries TRBV28 and TRBJ1-2, with a weak D call TRBD1 (6 bases). The V gene's germline CDR1 is MDHEN and CDR2 SYDVKM. This CDR3 is built from 14 residues. The germline V and J ends were trimmed by 3 bases and 3 bases, with 11 bases remaining between them.

V is TRBV7-2 and J is TRBJ2-3, with TRBD2 identical over 14 bases. Germline assignment: CDR1 SGHTA and CDR2 FQGNSA. The CDR3 runs to 16 residues. With 5 bases clipped from V and 4 bases from J, the junction kept 5 bases outside the gene matches. The CDR3 here is CASSPWTSGRPDTQYF. The CDR3 DNA reads TGTGCCAGCAGCCCATGGACTAGCGGGAGGCCAGATACGCAGTATTTT.

This clone occurred once. The chain employs TRBV6-1 and TRBJ2-5, with TRBD2 as a possible D gene (5 bases). The CDR3 consists of 13 residues. Between the trimmed V and J ends, which lost 0 bases and 5 bases, there was a span of 7 bases. The V gene's germline CDR1 is MNHNS and CDR2 SASEGT. The CDR3 protein is CASSEAPGETQYF. For the CDR3, the DNA is TGTGCCAGCAGTGAAGCGCCGGGGGAGACCCAGTACTTC.

The chain combines TRBV7-2 with TRBJ2-7, with D perhaps TRBD1 (6 bases). The V and J ends lost 6 bases and 6 bases respectively, with 12 bases between them. CDR3 length: 12 amino acids. The germline gives CDR1 SGHTA, CDR2 FQGNSA. CDR3 in amino acids: CASSSQGIEQYF. Written as DNA, the CDR3 is TGTGCCAGCAGTTCCCAGGGGATCGAGCAGTACTTC.

The CDR3 here is CASSQGLAGGQPKNIQYF. The CDR3 DNA reads TGCGCCAGCAGCCAGGGACTAGCGGGAGGGCAGCCCAAAAACATTCAGTACTTC. This chain joins TRBV4-1 and TRBJ2-4, with 16 bases aligning to TRBD2. Germline-derived CDR1 and CDR2 are MGHRA and YSYEKL. The CDR3 spans 18 residues. V trimming: 3 bases; J trimming: 2 bases; junction bases outside the gene matches: 4.

A word on this clone: The junction does not match germline at one end; this may be a read error. The sample has other DNA sequences that encode this CDR3 too. This chain joins TRBV7-9 and TRBJ1-1, with D uncertain. Germline V gene data show CDR1 as SEHNR and CDR2 as FQNEAQ (reference sequence). This CDR3 comprises 14 residues. The CDR3 bases are TGTGCCAGCAGCTTAGAGGTCCCGAACACTGAAGCTTTCTTC. It codes for CASSLEVPNTEAFF.

The chain links TRBV2 to TRBJ2-1; D gene ambiguous. In germline, CDR1 is SNHLY, CDR2 FYNNEI. Trimming stripped 4 bases from V and 9 bases from J, with 10 bases between. The CDR3 loop spans 12 amino acids. The CDR3 here is CASSGTLREQFF. CDR3 nucleotides: TGTGCCAGCAGTGGGACCTTGCGTGAGCAGTTCTTC.

The rearrangement links TRBV25-1 to TRBJ1-4; D is perhaps TRBD1 (6 bases). The CDR3 spans 16 residues. Germline CDR1 MGHDK, CDR2 SYGVNS. Trimming removed 3 bases from V and 0 bases from J, with 11 bases in between. The DNA of the CDR3 is TGTGCCAGCAGTGACGGGACAAAAACAACTAATGAAAAACTGTTTTTT. Residues: CASSDGTKTTNEKLFF. The variable domain in full, completed from reference TRBV25-1 and TRBJ1-4, reads EADIYQTPRYLVIGTGKKITLECSQTMGHDKMYWYQQDPGMELHLIHYSYGVNSTEKGDLSSESTVSRIRTEHFPLTLESARPSHTSQYLCASSDGTKTTNEKLFFGSGTQLSVL.

This chain links TRBV15 with TRBJ2-5; TRBD2 is a possible D gene (5 bases). This CDR3 contains 16 residues. V was trimmed by 3 bases and J by 1 base, leaving 15 bases between them. The germline CDR1 and CDR2 sequences are LNHNV and YYDKDF (reference sequence). Written as DNA, the CDR3 is TGTGCCACCAGCAGCGGCTTCCAAGAGGGCCAAGAGACCCAGTACTTC. As protein: CATSSGFQEGQETQYF.